The rows below give T cell receptor beta chains drawn from one sample of a study of T cell repertoires in ileal Crohn's disease. The table came from immunoSEQ multiplex PCR; TCRdb's copy has only in-frame clones and leaves some out. The sample includes 4,000 to 6,000 clones, around 73% of them seen just once. The source material was ileal tissue. Receptors were obtained from an adult with Crohn's disease. CDR3s include the opening cysteine and the closing phenylalanine or tryptophan. Each record gives: J gene, D gene, V gene, CDR3 DNA, CDR3 protein. The D gene is left open where the match is weak.

J gene: TRBJ1-2
D gene: NA
V gene: TRBV6-4
CDR3 DNA: TGTGCCAGCAGTGATCGTGGATTTGGGGGGAACTATGGCTACACCTTC
CDR3 protein: CASSDRGFGGNYGYTF

J gene: TRBJ1-5
D gene: NA
V gene: TRBV2
CDR3 DNA: TGTGCCAGCAGTGAAGGGGGGCTTCAGCCCCAGCATTTT
CDR3 protein: CASSEGGLQPQHF

J gene: TRBJ1-5
D gene: NA
V gene: TRBV7-9
CDR3 DNA: TGTGCCAGCAGCACCGCACAGAGAAATCAGCCCCAGCATTTT
CDR3 protein: CASSTAQRNQPQHF

J gene: TRBJ2-1
D gene: NA
V gene: TRBV7-9
CDR3 DNA: TGTGCCAGCAGCTCGATGGGCGGGGACTACAATGAGCAGTTCTTC
CDR3 protein: CASSSMGGDYNEQFF

J gene: TRBJ1-2
D gene: NA
V gene: TRBV27
CDR3 DNA: TGTGCCAGCGCGGTGGGGCCTGAAAGTTATGGCTACACCTTC
CDR3 protein: CASAVGPESYGYTF

J gene: TRBJ1-2
D gene: NA
V gene: TRBV5-6
CDR3 DNA: TGTGCCAGCAGCTTCAATAGGGGCTTCGGCGGCTACACCTTC
CDR3 protein: CASSFNRGFGGYTF

J gene: TRBJ2-3
D gene: TRBD1
V gene: TRBV29-1
CDR3 DNA: TGCAGCGTTTTTGACAGGGCCCTAGATACGCAGTATTTT
CDR3 protein: CSVFDRALDTQYF

J gene: TRBJ2-6
D gene: NA
V gene: TRBV18
CDR3 DNA: TGTGCCAGCTCAGAGAGGTCTGGGGCCAACGTCCTGACTTTC
CDR3 protein: CASSERSGANVLTF

J gene: TRBJ1-5
D gene: NA
V gene: TRBV5-1
CDR3 DNA: TGCGCCAGCAGCCTTGGAGGACGGGGTCAGCCCCAGCATTTT
CDR3 protein: CASSLGGRGQPQHF

J gene: TRBJ1-4
D gene: NA
V gene: TRBV10-3
CDR3 DNA: TGTGCCATCAGGGCTACTAATGAAAAACTGTTTTTT
CDR3 protein: CAIRATNEKLFF

J gene: TRBJ2-2
D gene: NA
V gene: TRBV10-3
CDR3 DNA: TGTGCCATCAGTCCTACAAACAGGGTTGGCACCGGGGAGCTGTTTTTT
CDR3 protein: CAISPTNRVGTGELFF

J gene: TRBJ1-4
D gene: TRBD1
V gene: TRBV18
CDR3 DNA: TGTGCCAGCTCAAACATACAGGGGCCGAACGAAAAACTGTTTTTT
CDR3 protein: CASSNIQGPNEKLFF